This T cell receptor beta chain was obtained from a study of T cell responses to AZD1222 COVID-19 vaccine. Findings of the study overall: Two doses of AZD1222 preceded a rise in Spike-specific TCR breadth and depth.

This clone was observed a single time. Its antigen is undetermined. Generated by immunoSEQ multiplex PCR, the TCRdb table keeps only in-frame clones and is missing some. Of 130,000 to 150,000 clones in the sample, roughly 91% were seen once. From germline, CDR1 is SGHRS and CDR2 YFSETQ. V lost 0 bases and J 5 bases, leaving 8 bases between the germline ends. There are 13 residues in the CDR3. The chain has TRBV5-1 and TRBJ2-5; D gene unclear. The input for sequencing was peripheral blood, taken on day 0 of AZD1222 vaccination. The source of this sequence is an adult in good health. The CDR3 here is CASSLGGSETQYF. Here the CDR3 DNA reads TGCGCCAGCAGCTTGGGGGGTTCCGAGACCCAGTACTTC. Filled out from reference TRBV5-1 and TRBJ2-5, the complete variable domain reads KAGVTQTPRYLIKTRGQQVTLSCSPISGHRSVSWYQQTPGQGLQFLFEYFSETQRNKGNFPGRFSGRQFSNSRSEMNVSTLELGDSALYLCASSLGGSETQYFGPGTRLLVL.